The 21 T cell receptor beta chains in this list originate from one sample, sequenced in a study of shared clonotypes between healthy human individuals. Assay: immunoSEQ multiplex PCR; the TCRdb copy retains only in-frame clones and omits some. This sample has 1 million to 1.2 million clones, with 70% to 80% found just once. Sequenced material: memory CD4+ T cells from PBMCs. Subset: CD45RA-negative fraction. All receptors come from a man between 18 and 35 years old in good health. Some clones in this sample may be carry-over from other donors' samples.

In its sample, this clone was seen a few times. CDR3 sequence reads: CASSLGTLQAFF. CDR3 bases: TGTGCCAGCAGTTTAGGTACGTTACAGGCTTTCTTT. The chain uses TRBV28 and TRBJ1-1, with D unresolved. In germline, CDR1 is MDHEN, CDR2 SYDVKM. The ends were cut back, 2 bases at V and 11 bases at J, with 12 bases in the middle. This CDR3 contains 12 residues.

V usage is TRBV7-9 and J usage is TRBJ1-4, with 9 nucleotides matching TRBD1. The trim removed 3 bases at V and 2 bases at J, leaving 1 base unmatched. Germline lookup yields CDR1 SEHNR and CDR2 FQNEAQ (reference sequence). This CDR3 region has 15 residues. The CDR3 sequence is CASSFGTGTNEKLFF. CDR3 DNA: TGTGCCAGCAGCTTCGGGACAGGGACTAATGAAAAACTGTTTTTT.

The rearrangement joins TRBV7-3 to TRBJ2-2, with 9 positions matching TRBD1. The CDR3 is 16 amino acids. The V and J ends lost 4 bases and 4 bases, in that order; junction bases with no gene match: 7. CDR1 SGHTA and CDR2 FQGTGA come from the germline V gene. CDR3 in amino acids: CASSSNRGRSTGELFF. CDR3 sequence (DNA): TGTGCCAGCAGCTCAAACAGGGGGCGAAGCACCGGGGAGCTGTTTTTT.

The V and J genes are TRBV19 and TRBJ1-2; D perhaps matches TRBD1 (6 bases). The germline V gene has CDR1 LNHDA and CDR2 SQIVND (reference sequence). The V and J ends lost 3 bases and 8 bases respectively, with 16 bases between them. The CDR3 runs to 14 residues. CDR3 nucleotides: TGTGCCAGTAGTATGACCGGGGGCCAATTCGGCTACACCTTC. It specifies CASSMTGGQFGYTF.

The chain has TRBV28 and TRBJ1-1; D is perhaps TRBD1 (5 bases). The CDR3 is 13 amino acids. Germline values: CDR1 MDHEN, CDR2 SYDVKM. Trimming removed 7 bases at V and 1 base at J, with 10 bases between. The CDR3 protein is CASIVGQNTEAFF. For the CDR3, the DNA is TGTGCCAGCATCGTGGGGCAGAACACTGAAGCTTTCTTT.

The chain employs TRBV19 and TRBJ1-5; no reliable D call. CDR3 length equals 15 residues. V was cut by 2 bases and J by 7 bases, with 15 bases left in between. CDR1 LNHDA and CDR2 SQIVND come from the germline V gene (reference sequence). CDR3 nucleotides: TGTGCCAGTAGTATACAGGTTAGCCGACGACAGCCCCAGCATTTT. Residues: CASSIQVSRRQPQHF.

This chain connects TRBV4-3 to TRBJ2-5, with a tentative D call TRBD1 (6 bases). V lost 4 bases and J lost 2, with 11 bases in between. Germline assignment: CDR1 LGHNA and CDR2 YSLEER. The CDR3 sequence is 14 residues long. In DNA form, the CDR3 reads TGCGCCAGCAGCCTCAAGACAGGACAAGAGACCCAGTACTTC. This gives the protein CASSLKTGQETQYF.

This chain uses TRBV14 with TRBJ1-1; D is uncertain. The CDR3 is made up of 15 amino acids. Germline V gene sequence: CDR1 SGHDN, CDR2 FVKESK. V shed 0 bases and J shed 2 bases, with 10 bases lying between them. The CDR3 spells CASSQDLWDNTEAFF. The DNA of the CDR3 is TGTGCCAGCAGCCAAGATCTTTGGGATAACACTGAAGCTTTCTTT.

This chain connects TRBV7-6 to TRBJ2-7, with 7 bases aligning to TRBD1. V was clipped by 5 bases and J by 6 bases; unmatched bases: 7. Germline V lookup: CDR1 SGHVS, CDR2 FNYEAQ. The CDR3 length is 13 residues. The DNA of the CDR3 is TGTGCCAGCAGCGGCGACAGGGTGGGCGAGCAGTACTTC. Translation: CASSGDRVGEQYF. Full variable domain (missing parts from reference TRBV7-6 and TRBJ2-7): GAGVSQSPRYKVTKRGQDVALRCDPISGHVSLYWYRQALGQGPEFLTYFNYEAQQDKSGLPNDRFSAERPEGSISTLTIQRTEQRDSAMYRCASSGDRVGEQYFGPGTRLTVT.

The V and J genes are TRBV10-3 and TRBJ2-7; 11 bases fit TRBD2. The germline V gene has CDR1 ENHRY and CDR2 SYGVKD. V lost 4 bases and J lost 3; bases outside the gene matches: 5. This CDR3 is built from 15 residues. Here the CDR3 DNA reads TGTGCCATCAGTGGCGGGCTAGCGGGAGGCTACGAGCAGTACTTC. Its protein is CAISGGLAGGYEQYF.

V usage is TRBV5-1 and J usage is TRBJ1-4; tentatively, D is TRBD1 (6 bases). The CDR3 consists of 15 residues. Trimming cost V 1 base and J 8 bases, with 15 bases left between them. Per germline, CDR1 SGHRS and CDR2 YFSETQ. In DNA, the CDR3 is TGCGCCAGCAGCTTGCTAGGGACACTGGACGAAAAACTGTTTTTT. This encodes CASSLLGTLDEKLFF.

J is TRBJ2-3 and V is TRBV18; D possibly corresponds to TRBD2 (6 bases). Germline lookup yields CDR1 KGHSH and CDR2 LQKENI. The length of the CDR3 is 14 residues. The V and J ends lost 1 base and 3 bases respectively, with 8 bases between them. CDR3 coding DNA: TGTGCCAGCTCACCACTCGGGGGAACAGATACGCAGTATTTT. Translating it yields CASSPLGGTDTQYF.

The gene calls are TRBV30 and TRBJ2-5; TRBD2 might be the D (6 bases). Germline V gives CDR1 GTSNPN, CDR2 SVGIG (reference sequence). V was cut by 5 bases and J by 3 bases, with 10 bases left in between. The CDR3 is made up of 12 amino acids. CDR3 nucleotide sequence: TGTGCCTGGGGGGACTCCAAAGAGACCCAGTACTTC. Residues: CAWGDSKETQYF.

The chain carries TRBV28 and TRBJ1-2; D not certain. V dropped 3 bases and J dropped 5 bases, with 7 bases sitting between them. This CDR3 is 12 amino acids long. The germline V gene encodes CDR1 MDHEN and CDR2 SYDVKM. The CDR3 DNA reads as TGTGCCAGCAGTTTGTTCAGTTATGGCTACACCTTC. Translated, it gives CASSLFSYGYTF.

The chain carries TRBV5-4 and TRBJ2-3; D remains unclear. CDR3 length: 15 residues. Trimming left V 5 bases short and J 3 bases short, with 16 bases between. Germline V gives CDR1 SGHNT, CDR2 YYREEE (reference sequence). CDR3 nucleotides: TGTGCCAGCAGATCGCAGTTCCTGGGGACAGATACGCAGTATTTT. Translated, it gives CASRSQFLGTDTQYF.

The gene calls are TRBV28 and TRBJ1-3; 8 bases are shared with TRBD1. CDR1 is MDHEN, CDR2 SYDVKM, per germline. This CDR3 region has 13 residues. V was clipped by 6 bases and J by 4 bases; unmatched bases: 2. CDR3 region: CASRQGAGNTIYF. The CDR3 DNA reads TGTGCCAGCAGGCAGGGGGCCGGAAACACCATATATTTT.

CDR3 DNA sequence: TGTGCCAGCAGCCCCCATCTGAACAGGGGGGGAGATACGCAGTATTTT. As protein: CASSPHLNRGGDTQYF. This chain links TRBV9 with TRBJ2-3; possible D gene TRBD1, 8 bases. The V end lost 4 bases, the J end lost 5 bases, and 20 bases lay between the germline ends. Germline CDR1 and CDR2: SGDLS and YYNGEE. This CDR3 contains 16 residues.

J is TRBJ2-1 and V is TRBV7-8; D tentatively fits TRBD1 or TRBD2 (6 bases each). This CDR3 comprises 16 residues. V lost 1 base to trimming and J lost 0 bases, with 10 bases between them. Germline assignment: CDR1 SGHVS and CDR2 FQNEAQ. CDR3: CASSLGGAGSYNEQFF. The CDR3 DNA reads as TGTGCCAGCAGCTTAGGGGGGGCAGGCTCCTACAATGAGCAGTTCTTC. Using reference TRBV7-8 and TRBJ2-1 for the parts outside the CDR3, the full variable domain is GAGVSQSPRYKVAKRGQDVALRCDPISGHVSLFWYQQALGQGPEFLTYFQNEAQLDKSGLPSDRFFAERPEGSVSTLKIQRTQQEDSAVYLCASSLGGAGSYNEQFFGPGTRLTVL.

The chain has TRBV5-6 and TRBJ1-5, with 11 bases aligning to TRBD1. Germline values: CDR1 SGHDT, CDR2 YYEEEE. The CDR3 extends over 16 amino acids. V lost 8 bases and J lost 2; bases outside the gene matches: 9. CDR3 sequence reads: CARLDRGRVGNQPQHF. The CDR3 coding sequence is TGTGCCAGGTTGGACAGGGGGCGGGTGGGCAATCAGCCCCAGCATTTT.

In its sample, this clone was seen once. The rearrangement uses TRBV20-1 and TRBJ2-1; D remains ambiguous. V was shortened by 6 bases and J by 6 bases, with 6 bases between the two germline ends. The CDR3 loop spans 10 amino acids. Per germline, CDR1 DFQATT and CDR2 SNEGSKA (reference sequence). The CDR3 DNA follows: TGCAGTGCCCCATCCAATGAGCAGTTCTTC. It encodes CSAPSNEQFF.

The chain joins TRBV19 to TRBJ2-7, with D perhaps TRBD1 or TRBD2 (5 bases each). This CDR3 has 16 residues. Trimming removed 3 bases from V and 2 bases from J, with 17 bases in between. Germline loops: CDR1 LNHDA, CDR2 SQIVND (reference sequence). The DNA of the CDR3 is TGTGCCAGTAGTATCGGGGACCTCCAACCTCCCTACGAGCAGTACTTC. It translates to CASSIGDLQPPYEQYF.